This TCR beta chain was recorded in a study of T-cell reconstitution after alpha-beta-depleted transplantation in children. This sample's TCRbeta library carried unique molecular identifier barcodes. TCRdb processed the PCR reads anew with MiXCR; each CDR3 protein has one entry. The data hold hundreds of thousands of distinct CDR3 sequences, with 13% observed a single time. Details on this clonotype: The antigen is undetermined.

Study outcomes and limitations: Some patients showed high day-60 TCRbeta diversity, which derived from surviving recipient T cells and thymic progenitors. About two months after transplant, alpha-beta T cells reportedly came from several hundred expanded graft clones. One year after transplant, T-cell counts and diversity came mostly from newly produced T cells.

V was pared by 7 bases and J by 0 bases, with 16 bases between. CDR1 SEHNR and CDR2 FQNEAQ come from the germline V gene (reference sequence). The length of the CDR3 is 16 residues. This clonotype was sampled from a male patient between 10 and 17 years old who had a stem cell transplant for acute myeloid leukemia, so the T cells may come from the graft donor. This rearrangement joins TRBV7-9 to TRBJ2-1, with D perhaps TRBD1 (6 bases). Sequenced material: PBMCs, mostly from graft donor cells, taken 360 days after TCRalphabeta/CD19-depleted stem cell transplant. As DNA, the CDR3 is TGTGCCAGCAACCCAGTCGGACAGCCCTCCTACAATGAGCAGTTCTTC. As protein: CASNPVGQPSYNEQFF.